A single sample gave rise to the 17 T cell receptor beta chains below, sequenced in a study of CD8 T cells in ankylosing spondylitis. TCRdb re-derived calls from the 5' RACE reads in MiXCR, one entry per CDR3 protein. Among approximately 190,000 distinct CDR3 sequences, 13% were seen once, and the ten largest hold approximately 10%. The sample taken for sequencing was blood, either unsorted or a sorted T cell fraction (not recorded which). Receptors were obtained from a female donor with ankylosing spondylitis or in good health (not recorded which).

In its sample, this clonotype was seen many times. The chain joins TRBV20-1 to TRBJ2-2; D is unresolved. This CDR3 is 15 amino acids long. The ends were cut back, 3 bases at V and 6 bases at J, with 17 bases in the middle. The germline V gene has CDR1 DFQATT and CDR2 SNEGSKA (reference sequence). Here the CDR3 reads CSARSEDAWAGELFF. The DNA for the CDR3 is TGCAGTGCTAGGTCGGAAGATGCTTGGGCCGGGGAGCTGTTTTTT.

This clonotype was seen a single time. Since a much larger clone is just one base distant, this may be a read error. The chain couples TRBV7-2 to TRBJ1-4; D remains unclear. In germline, CDR1 is SGHTA, CDR2 FQGNSA. This CDR3 is 14 amino acids long. CDR3 amino acids: CASSARGFNEKPFF. As DNA, the CDR3 is TGTGCCAGCAGCGCTAGAGGTTTTAATGAAAAACCGTTTTTT.

This clonotype was counted ten times or more. This chain connects TRBV28 to TRBJ1-4, with D uncertain. The CDR3 sequence is 15 residues long. With 5 bases removed from V and 8 bases from J, the gap between germline ends came to 18 bases. Germline-derived CDR1 and CDR2 are MDHEN and SYDVKM. The CDR3 bases are TGTGCCAGCAGTCCCCATGGAGGTGCCGTAGAAAAACTGTTTTTT. Protein: CASSPHGGAVEKLFF.

The rearrangement uses TRBV3-1 and TRBJ2-3; D is unclear. Germline CDR1 reads LGHDT; CDR2 reads YNNKEL (reference sequence). The CDR3 length is 12 residues. V gave up 2 bases and J gave up 2 bases, with 2 bases separating them. The CDR3 DNA follows: TGTGCCAGCAGCCAACTCACAGATACGCAGTATTTT. This codes for CASSQLTDTQYF.

This clonotype was seen more than once but under ten times. The chain employs TRBV11-2 and TRBJ1-3; weak D call: TRBD1 (5 bases). The V end lost 4 bases, the J end lost 0 bases, and 10 bases lay between the germline ends. The CDR3 consists of 15 residues. The germline gives CDR1 SGHAT, CDR2 FQNNGV. The CDR3 is CASSWGDFSGNTIYF. The CDR3 DNA reads as TGTGCCAGCAGCTGGGGGGATTTCTCTGGAAACACCATATATTTT.

This clonotype was detected a few times. The chain is built from TRBV7-9 and TRBJ1-2; possible D gene TRBD1, 5 bases. Germline CDR1 reads SEHNR; CDR2 reads FQNEAQ (reference sequence). Trimming took 8 bases from V and 4 from J, leaving 11 bases between them. This CDR3 comprises 12 residues. The CDR3 protein is CASGEGVYGYTF. CDR3 in DNA: TGTGCCAGCGGAGAAGGGGTCTATGGCTACACCTTC.

The chain carries TRBV5-1 and TRBJ2-7, with a possible D match to TRBD1 (6 bases). This CDR3 is 14 amino acids long. V was shortened by 4 bases and J by 1 base, with 12 bases between the two germline ends. Germline-derived CDR1 and CDR2 are SGHRS and YFSETQ. As DNA, the CDR3 is TGCGCCAGCAGCCTACGACAGGTTTCCTACGAGCAGTACTTC. Encoded protein: CASSLRQVSYEQYF. Filled out from reference TRBV5-1 and TRBJ2-7, the complete variable domain reads KAGVTQTPRYLIKTRGQQVTLSCSPISGHRSVSWYQQTPGQGLQFLFEYFSETQRNKGNFPGRFSGRQFSNSRSEMNVSTLELGDSALYLCASSLRQVSYEQYFGPGTRLTVT.

This clonotype has at least ten counts. This chain connects TRBV24-1 to TRBJ2-1, with TRBD2 identical over 11 bases. The CDR3 has 15 residues. Germline CDR1 KGHDR, CDR2 SFDVKD. V was pared by 0 bases and J by 7 bases, with 1 base of the junction left unmatched. This CDR3 reads CATSDLGLAGNEQFF. CDR3 nucleotide sequence: TGTGCCACCAGTGATTTGGGACTAGCGGGTAATGAGCAGTTCTTC.

There are many counts of this clonotype. This sequence joins TRBV20-1 and TRBJ2-3; D call uncertain. The V gene lost 4 bases and the J gene lost 4 bases, with 12 bases spanning the gap. CDR1 and CDR2 from the germline V gene are DFQATT and SNEGSKA (reference sequence). The CDR3 is 13 amino acids. CDR3 region: CSANPKGPDTQYF. CDR3 DNA sequence: TGCAGTGCTAACCCGAAGGGTCCAGATACGCAGTATTTT.

This clonotype was recorded at least ten times. The chain employs TRBV11-3 and TRBJ1-5, with D unclear. Trimming took off 3 bases at V and 3 bases at J, with 6 bases between the two ends. This CDR3 is 13 amino acids long. Germline CDR1 SGHNT, CDR2 YENEEA. CDR3 amino acids: CASSFTVNQPQHF. CDR3 DNA: TGTGCCAGCAGCTTTACAGTCAATCAGCCCCAGCATTTT.

This clonotype was seen ten or more times. This chain's CDR3 is CASSSQGRVSEQYF. The CDR3 DNA reads TGTGCCAGCAGTTCACAGGGGAGGGTGAGCGAGCAGTACTTC. This rearrangement joins TRBV12-3 or TRBV12-4 to TRBJ2-7; D may match TRBD1 or TRBD2 (7 bases each). V was clipped by 4 bases and J by 6 bases, with 16 bases between them. The CDR3 length is 14 residues.

This clonotype has a count of ten or more. This chain links TRBV11-1 with TRBJ2-6, with TRBD1 matching over 7 bases. The V segment lost 6 bases and the J segment 1 base; nucleotides outside the gene matches: 12. The CDR3 length is 18 residues. CDR1 is SGHAT, CDR2 FQDESV, per germline (reference sequence). This chain's CDR3 is CASSEPGGPRSGANVLTF. The CDR3 DNA reads TGTGCCAGCAGTGAACCAGGGGGACCCCGATCTGGGGCCAACGTCCTGACTTTC.

Ten or more counts support this clonotype. The rearrangement uses TRBV20-1 and TRBJ2-3, with 9 positions matching TRBD2. The germline V gene has CDR1 DFQATT and CDR2 SNEGSKA (reference sequence). The CDR3 is 16 amino acids. After removal of 3 bases from V and 0 bases from J, the junction contained 7 bases not matched to a gene. CDR3 sequence reads: CSASSASGASTDTQYF. The CDR3 DNA follows: TGCAGTGCTAGCAGCGCTAGCGGGGCTAGCACAGATACGCAGTATTTT.

The V call is TRBV25-1, the J call TRBJ2-1; TRBD1 might be the D (5 bases). This CDR3 comprises 13 residues. V gave up 4 bases and J gave up 4 bases, with 8 bases separating them. Germline V gene sequence: CDR1 MGHDK, CDR2 SYGVNS. The CDR3 loop is CASSVDSYNEQFF. The DNA of the CDR3 is TGTGCCAGCAGTGTTGACAGTTACAATGAGCAGTTCTTC.

This clonotype came up many times. The genes are TRBV18 and TRBJ1-1, with D hard to call. The CDR3 spans 15 residues. V was cut by 0 bases and J by 2 bases, with 10 bases left in between. Germline values: CDR1 KGHSH, CDR2 LQKENI. The CDR3 sequence: CASSPPSQINTEAFF. CDR3 DNA: TGTGCCAGCTCACCACCGAGTCAGATCAACACTGAAGCTTTCTTT.

This clonotype was seen ten or more times. The chain is built from TRBV5-1 and TRBJ2-5, with no clear D. Germline V gene sequence: CDR1 SGHRS, CDR2 YFSETQ. This CDR3 has 14 amino acids. V dropped 4 bases and J dropped 5 bases, with 15 bases sitting between them. CDR3 region: CASSPINSRETQYF. The CDR3 nucleotides are TGCGCCAGCAGCCCTATTAATAGCAGGGAGACCCAGTACTTC.

This clonotype turned up a few times. The chain carries TRBV7-3 and TRBJ2-3, with 16 bases fitting TRBD2. This CDR3 is 20 amino acids long. The ends lost 0 bases at V and 4 bases at J; junction bases unmatched: 10. CDR1 is SGHTA, CDR2 FQGTGA, per germline. CDR3: CASSLTGTSGRAQEPDTQYF. The CDR3 DNA sequence: TGTGCCAGCAGCTTAACGGGGACTAGCGGGAGGGCCCAGGAGCCAGATACGCAGTATTTT.